A selection of T cell receptor beta chains follows, all from one sample in a study of blood T cell repertoires in COVID-19. Measured with immunoSEQ multiplex PCR; TCRdb has only the in-frame clones, and not every one. This table holds approximately 380,000 clones, roughly 90% found once. Sequenced: PBMCs or T cells enriched from blood (not recorded which). The receptors derive from a woman between 40 and 50 years old who had been exposed to COVID-19. CDR3s include the opening cysteine and the closing phenylalanine or tryptophan. Fields, in order: D gene, V gene, J gene, clone size, CDR3 DNA, CDR3 protein. D genes are given only for firm matches. The size of a clone is reported for some rows only, either as once, few or many, or as a class for expanded clones.

-	TRBV6-5	TRBJ1-4	-	TGTGCCAGCAGTCCGACAAGTACTAATGAAAAACTGTTTTTT	CASSPTSTNEKLFF
TRBD1	TRBV28	TRBJ1-1	-	TGTGCCAGCAGTTTCACAGGGGCACTCACTGAAGCTTTCTTT	CASSFTGALTEAFF
TRBD1	TRBV19	TRBJ1-3	-	TGTGCCAGTAACCGACAGGGAGGATATGGAAACACCATATATTTT	CASNRQGGYGNTIYF
TRBD2	TRBV5-1	TRBJ2-7	once	TGCGCCAGCAGCTTGGCCGGGGGGAAGGGGGAGCAGTACTTC	CASSLAGGKGEQYF
-	TRBV5-8	TRBJ2-4	-	TGTGCCAGCAGCTTGGGCAACGGAGCCAAAAACATTCAGTACTTC	CASSLGNGAKNIQYF
-	TRBV7-2	TRBJ2-7	-	TGTGCCAGCAGCTTAGTGCGGGAATCCCACGAGCAGTACTTC	CASSLVRESHEQYF
-	TRBV9	TRBJ1-5	-	TGTGCCAGCAGCGTAGGAGGAGGCAATCAGCCCCAGCATTTT	CASSVGGGNQPQHF
TRBD1	TRBV15	TRBJ2-7	-	TGTGCCACCAGTAGGGACAGGGGATACGAGCAGTACTTC	CATSRDRGYEQYF
TRBD1	TRBV6-5	TRBJ1-3	-	TGTGCCAGCAGTACCCGGACAGGGGCTGGAAACACCATATATTTT	CASSTRTGAGNTIYF
-	TRBV18	TRBJ2-4	-	TGTGCCAGCTCACCAGGGCCAGGCAACATTCAGTACTTC	CASSPGPGNIQYF
TRBD2	TRBV7-2	TRBJ2-7	few	TGTGCCAGCAGCCCTAGCTTAAGCGGGGGGGCTTACGAGCAGTACTTC	CASSPSLSGGAYEQYF
TRBD1	TRBV5-1	TRBJ1-2	-	TGCGCCAGCACCCAGACAGGGGGCTCTAACTATGGCTACACCTTC	CASTQTGGSNYGYTF
TRBD2	TRBV29-1	TRBJ2-3	-	TGCAGCGTTAGTCTCGGCCTAGCGGGAGCAGATACGCAGTATTTT	CSVSLGLAGADTQYF
TRBD2	TRBV24-1	TRBJ2-3	-	TGTGCCACCAGTGATTTTCGCGGGAGTGGTACAGATACGCAGTATTTT	CATSDFRGSGTDTQYF
TRBD2	TRBV5-1	TRBJ2-3	-	TGCGCCAGCAGCTCCCGACTAGCACCAGATACGCAGTATTTT	CASSSRLAPDTQYF
-	TRBV19	TRBJ2-1	-	TGTGCCAGTAGTATAATCGGTCTTGAGCAGTTCTTC	CASSIIGLEQFF
TRBD1	TRBV30	TRBJ2-1	-	TGTGCCTGGAGTGATAGGGGGCTTGACAATGAGCAGTTCTTC	CAWSDRGLDNEQFF
-	TRBV11-3	TRBJ2-1	once	TGTGCCAGCAGCGGGGGGATTCTTAGGGATGAGCAGTTCTTC	CASSGGILRDEQFF
-	TRBV14	TRBJ1-6	-	TGTGCCAGCAGCCAATCGAGTGGTACACCCCTCCACTTT	CASSQSSGTPLHF
TRBD1	TRBV5-5	TRBJ1-2	-	TGTGCCAGCAGCTTGGATTTACAGGGGTATCAGGGTGGCTACACCTTC	CASSLDLQGYQGGYTF
TRBD1	TRBV30	TRBJ1-5	-	TGTGCCTGGAGCCGGGACAGGGGCAGTCAGCCCCAGCATTTT	CAWSRDRGSQPQHF
TRBD2	TRBV10-3	TRBJ2-5	-	TGTGCCATCAGTGACCCCCTAGCGGTCCAAGAGACCCAGTACTTC	CAISDPLAVQETQYF
-	TRBV6-1	TRBJ1-6	-	TGTGCCAGCAGTGAAAGAGTAGCCAATTCACCCCTCCACTTT	CASSERVANSPLHF
TRBD1	TRBV19	TRBJ2-5	-	TGTGCCAGTAAATTCCGGACAGGGCAAGAGACCCAGTACTTC	CASKFRTGQETQYF
-	TRBV18	TRBJ1-1	-	TGTGCCAGCTCACTGAAGACGAACCCGGGGAGCACTGAAGCTTTCTTT	CASSLKTNPGSTEAFF
TRBD2	TRBV6-2/TRBV6-3	TRBJ2-4	-	TGTGCCAGCAGCGGGACTAGCGGGACGTCAGGGGGGAAAAACATTCAGTACTTC	CASSGTSGTSGGKNIQYF
TRBD1	TRBV18	TRBJ2-7	-	TGTGCCAGCTCACCACAGAAGACAGGGTACGAGCAGTACTTC	CASSPQKTGYEQYF
-	TRBV5-5	TRBJ1-5	-	TGTGCCAGCAGCTTGGTCGGGAGCCAGCCCCAGCATTTT	CASSLVGSQPQHF
TRBD2	TRBV19	TRBJ2-5	-	TGTGCCAGTAGTAACCGACTAGCGGGAGCTCGGGAGACCCAGTACTTC	CASSNRLAGARETQYF
-	TRBV7-2	TRBJ2-3	-	TGTGCCAGCAGCTTAGTTTCAGGCACAGATACGCAGTATTTT	CASSLVSGTDTQYF
-	TRBV5-1	TRBJ2-7	-	TGCGCCAGCCGCAAACAGGAATACTCCTACGAGCAGTACTTC	CASRKQEYSYEQYF
TRBD2	TRBV11-3	TRBJ2-7	once	TGTGCCAGCAGCCCCAGTTCTAGCGGGAGCTACGAGCAGTACTTC	CASSPSSSGSYEQYF
-	TRBV6-5	TRBJ1-5	-	TGTGCCAGCAGTTCGACAGATCAGCCCCAGCATTTT	CASSSTDQPQHF
-	TRBV28	TRBJ2-7	-	TGTGCCAGCGAAGGTGTGGGACAAGGGAGTTACGAGCAGTACTTC	CASEGVGQGSYEQYF
-	TRBV19	TRBJ1-6	once	TGTGCCAGTAGTATTCCTTTAGTCCAGGGCGATTCACCCCTCCACTTT	CASSIPLVQGDSPLHF
TRBD2	TRBV3-1/TRBV3-2	TRBJ2-1	once	TGTGCCAGCAGCCTCTGGGGGACTAGCGGGATGGATGAGCAGTTCTTC	CASSLWGTSGMDEQFF
TRBD2	TRBV11-3	TRBJ2-5	-	TGTGCCAGCAGCCTGCTGACTAGCGGGATTGGTACTGAGACCCAGTACTTC	CASSLLTSGIGTETQYF
-	TRBV19	TRBJ2-7	few	TGTGCCAGTAGGGACAGAAACTCCTACGAGCAGTACTTC	CASRDRNSYEQYF
-	TRBV19	TRBJ2-4	-	TGTGCCAGTAGATGGGGGCCTGGGGCCAAAAACATTCAGTACTTC	CASRWGPGAKNIQYF
TRBD1	TRBV19	TRBJ1-5	-	TGTGCCAGTAGTGTTGTGGACAGGGGGGAGGGTCAGCCCCAGCATTTT	CASSVVDRGEGQPQHF
TRBD1	TRBV28	TRBJ1-3	-	TGTGCCAGCAGATCGGGACAGGCCTCTGGAAACACCATATATTTT	CASRSGQASGNTIYF
TRBD1	TRBV19	TRBJ2-3	-	TGTGCCAGTAGTACAGGGGGAAGCACAGATACGCAGTATTTT	CASSTGGSTDTQYF
TRBD1	TRBV6-2/TRBV6-3	TRBJ1-5	-	TGTGCCAGCTGCCCCGCCGGACAGGGAGGAGTGAGCCAGCCCCAGCATTTT	CASCPAGQGGVSQPQHF
TRBD1	TRBV27	TRBJ1-2	few	TGTGCCAGCAGTTTAGCGGGACAGGGTGATCTCTATGGCTACACCTTC	CASSLAGQGDLYGYTF
TRBD1	TRBV5-8	TRBJ1-3	-	TGTGCCAGCAGCCCGGGACAGATTTCGGGAAACACCATATATTTT	CASSPGQISGNTIYF
-	TRBV6-5	TRBJ2-1	-	TGTGCCAGCAGTTACCGGGCAGGGGAATGGGATGAGCAGTTCTTC	CASSYRAGEWDEQFF
-	TRBV15	TRBJ2-7	-	TGTGCCACCAGCAGAGATAGGGGCTACGAGCAGTACTTC	CATSRDRGYEQYF
-	TRBV30	TRBJ1-6	-	TGTGCCTGGAGTGTATATCACCCAGAAAATAATTCACCCCTCCACTTT	CAWSVYHPENNSPLHF
-	TRBV2	TRBJ1-1	-	TGTGCCAGCAGTCCCCGGGCTTTCTTT	CASSPRAFF
TRBD2	TRBV6-4	TRBJ2-7	-	TGTGCCAGCAGGACTAGCAGGGCCCCCGGAGGTGACGAGCAGTACTTC	CASRTSRAPGGDEQYF
-	TRBV5-6	TRBJ1-5	-	TGTGCCAGCAGCTCAACAGATAGCAATCAGCCCCAGCATTTT	CASSSTDSNQPQHF
TRBD1	TRBV7-9	TRBJ2-1	-	TGTGCCAGCTCGACCGGGACAGACAATGAGCAGTTCTTC	CASSTGTDNEQFF
TRBD2	TRBV18	TRBJ2-5	-	TGTGCCAGCTCACCGGGAGGGGAGACCCAGTACTTC	CASSPGGETQYF
TRBD1	TRBV2	TRBJ2-4	-	TGTGCCAGCAGTGGACCGGGACAGGGGAGAAACATTCAGTACTTC	CASSGPGQGRNIQYF
-	TRBV7-9	TRBJ1-2	-	TGTGCCAGCAGCTTAGCGGCGGGAGAAGAGTATGGCTACACCTTC	CASSLAAGEEYGYTF
TRBD2	TRBV15	TRBJ2-1	once	TGTGCCACCAGCAGAGTTCGGGGGGGCTCCTACAATGAGCAGTTCTTC	CATSRVRGGSYNEQFF
-	TRBV7-2	TRBJ1-1	-	TGTGCCAGCAGCTCACCAGGGTACAGAATGAACACTGAAGCTTTCTTT	CASSSPGYRMNTEAFF
TRBD2	TRBV2	TRBJ2-5	-	TGTGCCAGCAGTGAAGCGCGAGGGGCGGGAGCAGGCCAAGAGACCCAGTACTTC	CASSEARGAGAGQETQYF
TRBD1	TRBV27	TRBJ1-2	many	TGTGCCAGCAGTTTAAGTACAGGGGACTTCTATGGCTACACCTTC	CASSLSTGDFYGYTF
-	TRBV27	TRBJ1-2	-	TGTGCCAGCAGCCGATTGGGGGGAGATGGCTACACCTTC	CASSRLGGDGYTF